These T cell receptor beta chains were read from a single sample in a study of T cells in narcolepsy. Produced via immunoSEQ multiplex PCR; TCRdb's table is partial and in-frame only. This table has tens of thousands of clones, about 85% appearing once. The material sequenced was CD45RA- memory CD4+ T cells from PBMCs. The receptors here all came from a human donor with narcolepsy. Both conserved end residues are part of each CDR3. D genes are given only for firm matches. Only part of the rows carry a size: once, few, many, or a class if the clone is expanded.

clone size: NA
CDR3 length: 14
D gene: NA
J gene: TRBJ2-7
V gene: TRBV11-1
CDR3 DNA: TGTGCCAGCAGCTGGGGAGGATCCTCCTACGAGCAGTACTTC
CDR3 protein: CASSWGGSSYEQYF

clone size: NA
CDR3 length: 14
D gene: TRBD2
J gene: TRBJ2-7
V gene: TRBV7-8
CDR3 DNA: TGTGCCAGCAGCTTAGGGGACTACGCCTACGAGCAGTACTTC
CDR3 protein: CASSLGDYAYEQYF

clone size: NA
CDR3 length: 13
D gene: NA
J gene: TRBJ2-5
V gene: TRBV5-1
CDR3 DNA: TGCGCCAGCAGTAGGGGTCTCCAAGAGACCCAGTACTTC
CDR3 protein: CASSRGLQETQYF

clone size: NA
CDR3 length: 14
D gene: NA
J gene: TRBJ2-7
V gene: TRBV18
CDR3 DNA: TGTGCCAGCTCACAAATGACGGGGACCTACGAGCAGTACTTC
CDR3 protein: CASSQMTGTYEQYF

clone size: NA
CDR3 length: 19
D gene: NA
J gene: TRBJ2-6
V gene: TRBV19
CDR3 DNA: TGTGCCAGTAGTCCGGCATATGGGTTAAGTTTCTCTGGGGCCAACGTCCTGACTTTC
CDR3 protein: CASSPAYGLSFSGANVLTF

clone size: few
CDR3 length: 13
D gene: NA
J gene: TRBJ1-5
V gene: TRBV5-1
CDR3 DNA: TGCGCCAGCAGCTCAGGGAGCAATCAGCCCCAGCATTTT
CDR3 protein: CASSSGSNQPQHF

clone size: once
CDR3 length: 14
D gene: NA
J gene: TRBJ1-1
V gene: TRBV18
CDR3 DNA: TGTGCCAGCTCACCAACAGAGATGAACACTGAAGCTTTCTTT
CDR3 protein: CASSPTEMNTEAFF

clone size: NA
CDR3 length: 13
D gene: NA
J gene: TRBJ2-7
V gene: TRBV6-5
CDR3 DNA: TGTGCCAGCAGTCAAGGACCTGCGAACGAGCAGTACTTC
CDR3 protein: CASSQGPANEQYF

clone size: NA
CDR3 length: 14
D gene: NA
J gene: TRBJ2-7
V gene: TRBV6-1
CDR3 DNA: TGTGCCAGCAGCTCTCGGCAGGGGCCCTACGAGCAGTACTTC
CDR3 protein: CASSSRQGPYEQYF

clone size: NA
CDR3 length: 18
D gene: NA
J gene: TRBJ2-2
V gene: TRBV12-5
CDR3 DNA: TGTGCTAGTGGTTTGTTTACTAGGGCAGAATCGAACACCGGGGAGCTGTTTTTT
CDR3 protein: CASGLFTRAESNTGELFF

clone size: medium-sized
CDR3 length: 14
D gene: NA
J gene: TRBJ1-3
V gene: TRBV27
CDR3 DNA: TGTGCCAGCGGCACTCTAGACTCTGGAAACACCATATATTTT
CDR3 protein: CASGTLDSGNTIYF

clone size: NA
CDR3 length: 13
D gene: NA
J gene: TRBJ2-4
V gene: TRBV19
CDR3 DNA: TGTGCCAGCGCGGCCGGGACGGTGGACATTCAGTACTTC
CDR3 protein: CASAAGTVDIQYF

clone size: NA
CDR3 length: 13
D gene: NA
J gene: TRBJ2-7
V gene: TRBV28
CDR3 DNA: TGTGCCAGCAGACTACACGCAGGCTACGAGCAGTACTTC
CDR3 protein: CASRLHAGYEQYF

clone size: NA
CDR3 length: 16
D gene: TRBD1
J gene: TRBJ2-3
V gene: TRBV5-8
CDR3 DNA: TGTGCCAGCAGAGACGGATTGGGACAGGGGACAGATACGCAGTATTTT
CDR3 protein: CASRDGLGQGTDTQYF

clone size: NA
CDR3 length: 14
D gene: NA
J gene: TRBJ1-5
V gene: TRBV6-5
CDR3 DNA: TGTGCCAGCAGCCTCAGGGGAACCCATCAGCCCCAGCATTTT
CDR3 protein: CASSLRGTHQPQHF

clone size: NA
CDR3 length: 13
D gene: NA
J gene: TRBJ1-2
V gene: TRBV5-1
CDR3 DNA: TGCGCCAGCAGCTTGGACAGCTATTCGGGCTACACCTTC
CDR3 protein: CASSLDSYSGYTF

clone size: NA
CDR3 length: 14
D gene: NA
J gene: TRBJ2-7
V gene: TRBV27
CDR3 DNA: TGTGCCAGCAGTTTATTAGAGGGATCCTACGAGCAGTACTTC
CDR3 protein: CASSLLEGSYEQYF